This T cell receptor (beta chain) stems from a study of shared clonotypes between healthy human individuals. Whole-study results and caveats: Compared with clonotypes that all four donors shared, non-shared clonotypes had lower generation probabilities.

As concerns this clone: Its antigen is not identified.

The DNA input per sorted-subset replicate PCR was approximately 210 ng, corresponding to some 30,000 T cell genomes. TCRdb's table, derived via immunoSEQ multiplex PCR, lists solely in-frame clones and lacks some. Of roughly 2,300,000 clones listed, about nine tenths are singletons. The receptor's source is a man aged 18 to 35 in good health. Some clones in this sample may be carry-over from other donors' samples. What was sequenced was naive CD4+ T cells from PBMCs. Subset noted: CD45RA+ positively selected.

The CDR3 DNA sequence: TGTGCCAGCAGCTTAGCCGGAGGGCTTGGGGAGCTGTTTTTT. This codes for CASSLAGGLGELFF. The chain is built from TRBV13 and TRBJ2-2; a possible D gene is TRBD2 (6 bases). This CDR3 has 14 amino acids. V dropped 1 base and J dropped 8 bases, with 11 bases sitting between them. Germline loops: CDR1 PRHDT, CDR2 FYEKMQ (reference sequence).